This T cell receptor beta chain was profiled in a study of cytomegalovirus exposure and HLA in healthy donors. Study as a whole: Later, an analysis reported that the approximately 120 validation repertoires had used the same platform as the approximately 670 first-cohort repertoires.

With regard to this clone: As yet, its antigen is unknown.

Data came from immunoSEQ multiplex PCR; TCRdb stores just in-frame clones and leaves some out. Of approximately 100,000 clones in the sample, around nine tenths are singletons; the top ten hold roughly 3.9%. Study findings and constraints: In vitro, a few CMV-associated chains proved specific for CMV antigens.

This TCR derives from a woman aged 25 to 39 in good health and CMV-seronegative. Sequencing was done on a sample of PBMCs.

The chain's CDR3 is CASSPIHAGEEQFF. In DNA form, the CDR3 reads TGTGCCAGCAGCCCAATCCATGCAGGGGAGGAGCAGTTCTTC. The chain uses TRBV27 and TRBJ2-1; D possibly corresponds to TRBD1 (6 bases). V gave up 6 bases and J gave up 10 bases, with 19 bases separating them. Germline V CDR1 and CDR2: MNHEY, SMNVEV (reference sequence). The CDR3 is 14 residues long.